The present T cell receptor beta chain was sequenced within a study of blood T cell repertoires in COVID-19. Across the study: COVID-19 samples, acute and convalescent, were from the United States, Italy and Spain.

CDR1 and CDR2 (germline): KGHSH, LQKENI. The CDR3 is 14 residues long. V lost 3 bases to trimming and J lost 10 bases; unmatched junction nucleotides: 5. In the original analysis: The authors estimated nucleated cell counts from reference gene primer amplification. TCRdb's copy holds only in-frame clones and misses some; the assay was immunoSEQ multiplex PCR. The DNA was the basis for D and trimming; V, J and clone size are from that table. The sample lists 200,000 to 300,000 clones, 70% to 90% occurring once. This sequence originates from a woman aged 35 to 49 with acute or convalescent COVID-19. The chain has TRBV18 and TRBJ1-6; 8 bases fit TRBD1. The specimen sequenced was peripheral blood. As DNA, the CDR3 is TGTGCCAGCTCACCTCAGGACAGGGAATCACCCCTCCACTTT. It specifies CASSPQDRESPLHF.